This T cell receptor beta chain emerged from a study of blood T cell repertoires in COVID-19. In the study overall: T cells, B-cell-depleted T cells, or PBMCs provided the cDNA or gDNA that served as material.

The ends lost 5 bases at V and 2 bases at J; junction bases unmatched: 8. The germline gives CDR1 GTSNPN, CDR2 SVGIG (reference sequence). This CDR3 has 15 amino acids. Some clones are missing from TCRdb's copy, which holds only in-frame ones; the method was immunoSEQ multiplex PCR. The sample gives approximately 120,000 clones, roughly 74% of which show up once; 6% is in the top ten. V usage is TRBV30 and J usage is TRBJ2-3; 9 positions agree with TRBD1. What was sequenced was peripheral blood. This TCR came from a man older than 75 with COVID-19, enrolled during active disease. The DNA of the CDR3 is TGTGCCTGGCGGAGGGGGACAGGGTACACAGATACGCAGTATTTT. It yields the protein CAWRRGTGYTDTQYF.